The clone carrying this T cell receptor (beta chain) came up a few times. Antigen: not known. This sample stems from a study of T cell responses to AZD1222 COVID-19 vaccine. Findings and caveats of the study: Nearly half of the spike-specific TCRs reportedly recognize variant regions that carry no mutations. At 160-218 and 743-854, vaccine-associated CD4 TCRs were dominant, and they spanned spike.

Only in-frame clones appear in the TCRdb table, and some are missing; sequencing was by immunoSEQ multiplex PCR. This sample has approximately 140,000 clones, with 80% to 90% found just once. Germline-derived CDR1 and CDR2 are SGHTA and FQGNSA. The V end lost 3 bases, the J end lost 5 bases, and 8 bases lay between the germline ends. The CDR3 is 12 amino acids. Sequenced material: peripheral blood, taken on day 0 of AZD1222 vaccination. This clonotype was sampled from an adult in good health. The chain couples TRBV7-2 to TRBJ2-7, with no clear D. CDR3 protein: CASSLTRNEQYF. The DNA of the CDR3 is TGTGCCAGCAGCTTGACCCGGAACGAGCAGTACTTC.